This T cell receptor (beta chain) was documented in a study of T cell responses to AZD1222 COVID-19 vaccine. Across the study: Second-dose schedules of about 4 or about 12 weeks were combined.

Germline values: CDR1 SGHRS, CDR2 YFSETQ. The CDR3 runs 14 residues. With 0 bases removed from V and 5 bases from J, the gap between germline ends came to 10 bases. Broader study findings: The number of AZD1222 recipients seropositive at baseline was only 6 or 7.

As concerns this clone: The antigen is not known.

Using immunoSEQ multiplex PCR, the repertoire was profiled, and TCRdb retains in-frame clones only, with some absent. The sample carries around 100,000 clones, 87% recorded once. The specimen comprised peripheral blood, sampled on day 0 of AZD1222 vaccination. The source is an adult in good health. The gene calls are TRBV5-1 and TRBJ2-3, with D perhaps matching TRBD1 (6 bases). CDR3 in amino acids: CASSLEGGRDTQYF. In nucleotides, the CDR3 is TGCGCCAGCAGCTTGGAAGGGGGTCGAGATACGCAGTATTTT. Together with reference TRBV5-1 and TRBJ2-3, the CDR3 gives the full variable domain: KAGVTQTPRYLIKTRGQQVTLSCSPISGHRSVSWYQQTPGQGLQFLFEYFSETQRNKGNFPGRFSGRQFSNSRSEMNVSTLELGDSALYLCASSLEGGRDTQYFGPGTRLTVL.